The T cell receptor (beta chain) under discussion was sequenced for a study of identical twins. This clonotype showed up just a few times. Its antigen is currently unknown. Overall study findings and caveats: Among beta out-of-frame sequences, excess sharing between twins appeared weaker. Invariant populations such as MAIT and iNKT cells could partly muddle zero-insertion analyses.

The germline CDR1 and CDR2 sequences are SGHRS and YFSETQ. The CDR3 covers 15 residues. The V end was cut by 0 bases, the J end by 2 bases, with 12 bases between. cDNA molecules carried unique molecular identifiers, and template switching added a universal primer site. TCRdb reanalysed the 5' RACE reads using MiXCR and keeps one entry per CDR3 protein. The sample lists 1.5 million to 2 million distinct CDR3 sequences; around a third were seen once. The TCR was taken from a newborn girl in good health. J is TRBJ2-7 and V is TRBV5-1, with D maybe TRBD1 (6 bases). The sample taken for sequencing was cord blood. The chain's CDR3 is CASSLGSGHPYEQYF. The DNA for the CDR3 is TGCGCCAGCAGCTTGGGCTCGGGACACCCCTACGAGCAGTACTTC.